These 27 T cell receptor beta chains were all obtained from the same sample, sequenced in a study of blood T cell repertoires in COVID-19 (TCRdb year 2020). Libraries were made using the immunoSEQ multiplex PCR assay. TCRdb re-hosts the immuneACCESS table, in-frame sequences only. Its copies lack some clones; in the studies checked, an unresolved V gene accounts for under half of them, and the cause for the rest is not known. Recorded for this sample are hundreds of thousands of clones; about 88% of them occurred a single time. Under 3% of the sample rests with the top ten. The sample taken for sequencing was PBMCs or T cells enriched from blood (not recorded which). These receptors were collected from a woman between 25 and 40 years old who had recovered from COVID-19.

The chain is built from TRBV5-4 and TRBJ2-7, with TRBD2 identical over 13 bases. J lost 3 bases, V lost 0 bases, and 3 bases had no gene match. The CDR3 length is 16 residues. From germline, CDR1 is SGHNT and CDR2 YYREEE (reference sequence). CDR3 sequence: CASSLGGLAGLYEQYF. As DNA, the CDR3 is TGTGCCAGCAGCTTGGGGGGACTAGCGGGACTCTACGAGCAGTACTTC.

J is TRBJ2-5 and V is TRBV11-2, with 8 bases aligning to TRBD1. This CDR3 contains 15 residues. Germline V lookup: CDR1 SGHAT, CDR2 FQNNGV. The junction had 7 bases not matched to a gene; V was cut back by 5 bases and J by 2 bases. The CDR3 nucleotides are TGTGCCAGCAGCGGGGACAGGCCGCCACAAGAGACCCAGTACTTC. Its translation is CASSGDRPPQETQYF.

A note on this clone: This CDR3 is also generated by other DNA sequences in the sample. The rearrangement joins TRBV19 to TRBJ2-1; perhaps TRBD1 as D (6 bases). The CDR3 has 14 residues. The germline V gene encodes CDR1 LNHDA and CDR2 SQIVND (reference sequence). V lost 2 bases and J 2 bases, leaving 7 bases between the germline ends. In DNA, the CDR3 is TGTGCCAGTAGTATAAGGACAGCCTACAATGAGCAGTTCTTC. It translates to CASSIRTAYNEQFF.

In nucleotides, the CDR3 is TGTGCCAGTCGGGACAGCTCTGGAAACACCATATATTTT. Protein sequence: CASRDSSGNTIYF. The V and J genes are TRBV14 and TRBJ1-3, with 7 bases aligning to TRBD1. Germline CDR1 and CDR2: SGHDN and FVKESK. The CDR3 contains 13 residues. The V and J ends lost 9 bases and 0 bases, in that order; junction bases with no gene match: 2.

In this sample, this clone turned up once. The rearrangement uses TRBV11-2 and TRBJ2-3; 10 bases are shared with TRBD2. The germline CDR1 and CDR2 sequences are SGHAT and FQNNGV. The CDR3 consists of 18 residues. The junction had 15 bases not matched to a gene; V was cut back by 7 bases and J by 2 bases. The CDR3 region is CASTLPGGTSVLTDTQYF. The CDR3 coding sequence is TGTGCCAGCACCCTACCGGGCGGGACTAGCGTCCTCACAGATACGCAGTATTTT. The whole variable domain, remainder taken from reference TRBV11-2 and TRBJ2-3, is EAGVAQSPRYKIIEKRQSVAFWCNPISGHATLYWYQQILGQGPKLLIQFQNNGVVDDSQLPKDRFSAERLKGVDSTLKIQPAKLEDSAVYLCASTLPGGTSVLTDTQYFGPGTRLTVL.

The chain combines TRBV30 with TRBJ1-5; D unresolved. Germline assignment: CDR1 GTSNPN and CDR2 SVGIG (reference sequence). V lost 0 bases and J 1 base, leaving 4 bases between the germline ends. The CDR3 is made up of 13 amino acids. The CDR3 DNA reads TGTGCCTGGAGTGTACTCAGCAATCAGCCCCAGCATTTT. The encoded protein is CAWSVLSNQPQHF.

The rearrangement joins TRBV11-3 to TRBJ2-3, with 10 bases fitting TRBD2. CDR1 is SGHNT, CDR2 YENEEA, per germline. The V gene end was trimmed by 5 bases and the J gene end by 3 bases; junction bases not matched to a gene: 5. The CDR3 runs to 15 residues. In DNA, the CDR3 is TGTGCCAGCAGCGCCAGCGGGGGGGCAACAGATACGCAGTATTTT. Translating it yields CASSASGGATDTQYF.

The chain carries TRBV7-9 and TRBJ1-3; 7 bases are shared with TRBD1. The germline V gene has CDR1 SEHNR and CDR2 FQNEAQ (reference sequence). The CDR3 is made up of 15 amino acids. V was pared by 4 bases and J by 2 bases, with 5 bases of the junction left unmatched. CDR3 nucleotides: TGTGCCAGCAGCTACGGGACAGTCCCTGGAAACACCATATATTTT. Protein product: CASSYGTVPGNTIYF.

Written as DNA, the CDR3 is TGTGCCCTTCCCGGGACAGTGGGGTACACCTTC. It specifies CALPGTVGYTF. The chain uses TRBV30 and TRBJ1-2; 7 nucleotides line up with TRBD1. Germline CDR1 and CDR2: GTSNPN and SVGIG (reference sequence). J gave up 11 bases and V 8 bases, and 11 bases lay outside the gene matches. This CDR3 contains 11 residues.

The chain recombines TRBV12-3 or TRBV12-4 with TRBJ2-2; D is perhaps TRBD1 (5 bases). Trimming stripped 10 bases from V and 7 bases from J, with 13 bases between. The CDR3 length is 12 residues. The CDR3 DNA reads as TGTGCCACCAAAGGGGTAGGCGGGGAGCTGTTTTTT. It is translated as CATKGVGGELFF.

The V and J genes are TRBV27 and TRBJ1-1, with no clear D. CDR1 and CDR2 (germline): MNHEY, SMNVEV (reference sequence). This CDR3 is built from 11 residues. V dropped 5 bases and J dropped 7 bases, with 8 bases sitting between them. The CDR3 DNA is TGTGCCAGCAGTCTGGAGGGTGAAGCTTTCTTT. Its protein product is CASSLEGEAFF.

The chain has TRBV7-2 and TRBJ2-1; TRBD2 matches at 8 bases. This CDR3 has 15 residues. Germline-derived CDR1 and CDR2 are SGHTA and FQGNSA. J was trimmed by 4 bases and V by 2 bases; bases with no gene match: 4. The CDR3 region has the DNA TGTGCCAGCAGCTTATCACGGGGGGGTTACAATGAGCAGTTCTTC. Translation: CASSLSRGGYNEQFF.

The J gene is TRBJ1-2, the V gene TRBV28; unclear D gene. Trimming cost V 3 bases and J 4 bases, with 15 bases left between them. The CDR3 is made up of 15 amino acids. Germline V gene lookup returns CDR1 MDHEN and CDR2 SYDVKM. CDR3 protein: CASSFVRTYSYGYTF. The CDR3 DNA reads TGTGCCAGCAGTTTTGTGCGTACTTATTCCTATGGCTACACCTTC.

DNA for the CDR3: TGTGCCAGCAGCTCGCCGGGGGTTAAGGTAGGGCGCACTGAAGCTTTCTTT. It translates to CASSSPGVKVGRTEAFF. The rearrangement links TRBV5-4 to TRBJ1-1; the D gene is possibly TRBD1 (5 bases). The CDR3 contains 17 residues. V was clipped by 3 bases and J by 4 bases, with 22 bases between them. In germline, CDR1 is SGHNT, CDR2 YYREEE (reference sequence).

The table lists this clone with a count of one. V gene TRBV28 combines with J gene TRBJ1-1, with 8 positions matching TRBD1. Trimming removed 5 bases from V and 1 base from J; junction bases left unmatched: 6. The CDR3 extends over 15 amino acids. The V gene's germline CDR1 is MDHEN and CDR2 SYDVKM. The CDR3 DNA is TGTGCCAGCAGTAACTCCGGGACAGGGAACACTGAAGCTTTCTTT. Its translation: CASSNSGTGNTEAFF.

This clone was observed a single time. CDR3 bases: TGTGCCAGCAGCTTAGGGCAGGGGGGATTTGAAAAACTGTTTTTT. Protein: CASSLGQGGFEKLFF. The genes are TRBV7-8 and TRBJ1-4; the match to TRBD1 covers 7 bases. Germline trimming cut 1 base from V and 7 bases from J; bases unmatched to any gene: 6. The CDR3 sequence is 15 residues long. The germline gives CDR1 SGHVS, CDR2 FQNEAQ.

This chain links TRBV21-1 with TRBJ2-1; TRBD2, the D gene given by the table, was not confirmed from the DNA. TRBV21-1 is an annotated pseudogene. The CDR3 is 15 residues long. This chain's CDR3 is CASSNPSQSGNEQFF. DNA of the CDR3: TGTGCCAGCAGCAACCCTAGCCAGTCAGGCAATGAGCAGTTCTTC.

The rearrangement uses TRBV2 and TRBJ2-5; 10 bases are shared with TRBD2. V was clipped by 4 bases and J by 1 base; unmatched bases: 3. Germline V lookup: CDR1 SNHLY, CDR2 FYNNEI. CDR3 length equals 15 residues. CDR3 sequence: CASSGTSGPQETQYF. CDR3 DNA: TGTGCCAGCAGTGGGACTAGCGGCCCCCAAGAGACCCAGTACTTC.

In the case of this clone: Other DNA sequences in the same sample also yield this CDR3. The J gene is TRBJ2-7, the V gene TRBV19; 7 bases map to TRBD1. The V segment lost 5 bases and the J segment 3 bases; nucleotides outside the gene matches: 4. CDR3 length: 13 residues. The germline gives CDR1 LNHDA, CDR2 SQIVND (reference sequence). This CDR3 is CASSWGQSYEQYF. CDR3 sequence (DNA): TGTGCCAGTAGTTGGGGACAGAGCTACGAGCAGTACTTC. The complete variable domain, with remaining parts taken from reference TRBV19 and TRBJ2-7, reads DGGITQSPKYLFRKEGQNVTLSCEQNLNHDAMYWYRQDPGQGLRLIYYSQIVNDFQKGDIAEGYSVSREKKESFPLTVTSAQKNPTAFYLCASSWGQSYEQYFGPGTRLTVT.

The CDR3: CASSNRVSYEQYF. The CDR3, as DNA: TGTGCCAGCAGTAACAGGGTCTCCTACGAGCAGTACTTC. The chain uses TRBV2 and TRBJ2-7; possible D gene TRBD1, 6 bases. CDR3 length equals 13 residues. V was shortened by 5 bases and J by 0 bases, with 8 bases between the two germline ends. The germline V gene has CDR1 SNHLY and CDR2 FYNNEI.

The CDR3 DNA is TGTGCCAGCAGCGTTACAGGGGCCTACAATGAGCAGTTCTTC. Protein: CASSVTGAYNEQFF. This chain links TRBV9 with TRBJ2-1, with 7 bases that match TRBD1. Germline V gene data show CDR1 as SGDLS and CDR2 as YYNGEE. V was clipped by 2 bases and J by 2 bases; unmatched bases: 1. The CDR3 loop spans 14 amino acids.

DNA for the CDR3: TGTGCCAGCAGCCAAGGGCTACAGGTTCCGACCCAGTACTTC. Amino acid sequence: CASSQGLQVPTQYF. This chain joins TRBV3-1 (or the pseudogene TRBV3-2) and TRBJ2-5; a weak D match, TRBD1 (5 bases). The CDR3 length is 14 residues. Germline V gene sequence: CDR1 LGHDT, CDR2 YNNKEL (reference sequence). V lost 1 base, J lost 7 bases, and 13 bases lay in between.

The chain recombines TRBV10-3 with TRBJ2-7; 8 bases map to TRBD2. The V and J ends lost 7 bases and 5 bases, in that order; junction bases with no gene match: 7. Germline values: CDR1 ENHRY, CDR2 SYGVKD. This CDR3 has 13 residues. The CDR3 reads CAITGSGSNEQYF. CDR3 nucleotides: TGTGCCATCACCGGCAGCGGGAGCAACGAGCAGTACTTC.

The genes are TRBV7-9 and TRBJ2-1, with a tentative D call TRBD2 (5 bases). The germline V gene has CDR1 SEHNR and CDR2 FQNEAQ (reference sequence). The ends were cut back, 2 bases at V and 10 bases at J, with 21 bases in the middle. This CDR3 is built from 16 residues. The CDR3 bases are TGTGCCAGCAGCTTATTTTTCACCCGCAACCCGGGGGAGCAGTTCTTC. Translation gives CASSLFFTRNPGEQFF.

This rearrangement joins TRBV5-1 to TRBJ2-7; 7 bases agree with TRBD2. The trim removed 0 bases at V and 3 bases at J, leaving 9 bases unmatched. The CDR3 sequence is 16 residues long. Germline CDR1 and CDR2: SGHRS and YFSETQ. The CDR3 DNA is TGCGCCAGCAGCTTGGGGCCAGGCGGGGGAAACTACGAGCAGTACTTC. Its protein is CASSLGPGGGNYEQYF.

The chain has TRBV4-1 and TRBJ1-2, with D tentatively TRBD1 (6 bases). Germline V gives CDR1 MGHRA, CDR2 YSYEKL. There are 15 residues in the CDR3. V lost 2 bases, J lost 4 bases, and 14 bases lay in between. The CDR3 sequence is CASSQQTGNGYGYTF. CDR3 nucleotides: TGCGCCAGCAGCCAACAAACAGGGAACGGCTATGGCTACACCTTC.

The chain carries TRBV5-1 and TRBJ1-3; no reliable D call. Per the germline V gene, CDR1 is SGHRS and CDR2 is YFSETQ. The CDR3 is made up of 15 amino acids. Trimming stripped 4 bases from V and 0 bases from J, with 11 bases between. CDR3 sequence reads: CASSPTVFSGNTIYF. The CDR3 coding sequence is TGCGCCAGCAGCCCAACAGTTTTCTCTGGAAACACCATATATTTT.